Reported below is one T cell receptor (beta chain). The antigen is undetermined. Trimming took 7 bases from V and 2 from J, leaving 16 bases between them. This CDR3 has 15 residues. This specimen belongs to a study of identical twins. Broader study findings: Insertions ran lower in abundant cord blood beta clonotypes, though not in memory repertoires.

TCRdb re-called the 5' RACE reads through MiXCR, storing one row per CDR3 protein. The table includes approximately 700,000 distinct CDR3 sequences, roughly 18% detected once. The same data also contributed to another study, on T cells expressing NK-cell markers. That source adds: TCR beta repertoires came from sorted CD3+CD56+NKG2C+, CD3+CD56+NKG2C- and CD3+CD56-NKG2C+ T cells.

The clonotype was recovered from a woman aged 18 to 35 in good health. The sample was PBMCs. This chain uses TRBV12-3 or TRBV12-4 with TRBJ2-3, with D possibly matching TRBD2 (6 bases). The CDR3 sequence is CASKVGIAVTDTQYF. The CDR3 DNA reads as TGTGCCAGCAAGGTCGGGATAGCGGTCACAGATACGCAGTATTTT.